This T cell receptor beta chain was identified in a study of blood T cell repertoires in COVID-19. V was pared by 1 base and J by 5 bases, with 8 bases between. Germline-derived CDR1 and CDR2 are SGHAT and FQNNGV. This CDR3 region has 13 residues. The protocol was immunoSEQ multiplex PCR, while the TCRdb copy is restricted to in-frame clones and leaves out a portion. The sample consists of roughly 200,000 clones, about 90% of them appearing once. Participants spanned ages about 18 to 90 years and resided in about 25 US areas. The sample consisted of PBMCs or T cells enriched from blood (not recorded which). The TCR comes from a woman between 50 and 59 years old in a cohort exposed to, infected with or recovered from COVID-19 (not recorded which). This chain links TRBV11-2 with TRBJ1-2, with D possibly being TRBD1 (6 bases). CDR3 nucleotide sequence: TGTGCCAGCAGCTTAGGGCAGGGGTATGGCTACACCTTC. This gives the protein CASSLGQGYGYTF.